Below are 8 T cell receptor beta chains sequenced from a single sample in a study of T cells in Graves' hyperthyroidism and ophthalmopathy. Amplification of TCR beta CDR3 regions used RNA as the template. First-round RT-PCR with HTBI primers amplified the TCR CDR3 region. TCRdb itself ran the multiplex PCR reads through MiXCR, one entry per CDR3 protein. The table shows just over 550,000 distinct CDR3 sequences, with about half occurring only once. The sequencing sample was made of peripheral blood or thyroid tissue (not recorded which). The receptor set was obtained from a woman between 18 and 29 years old with Graves' hyperthyroidism.

In this sample, this clonotype turned up many times. The chain employs TRBV29-1 and TRBJ1-2, with D uncertain. V dropped 5 bases and J dropped 4 bases, with 11 bases sitting between them. This CDR3 region has 12 residues. From germline, CDR1 is SQVTM and CDR2 ANQGSEA. The CDR3: CSVSVGLYGYTF. DNA for the CDR3: TGCAGCGTTAGTGTGGGCCTCTATGGCTACACCTTC.

This clonotype was recorded at least ten times. The chain employs TRBV29-1 and TRBJ1-1; maybe TRBD1 (6 bases). V was trimmed by 4 bases and J by 4 bases, leaving 10 bases between them. Germline V gives CDR1 SQVTM, CDR2 ANQGSEA. This CDR3 spans 12 amino acids. CDR3 in amino acids: CSVASRGTEAFF. For the CDR3, the DNA is TGCAGCGTTGCATCCAGGGGCACTGAAGCTTTCTTT.

This chain uses TRBV7-9 with TRBJ2-7; 15 positions agree with TRBD2. Germline trimming cut 6 bases from V and 2 bases from J; bases unmatched to any gene: 11. Germline V gene sequence: CDR1 SEHNR, CDR2 FQNEAQ (reference sequence). This CDR3 comprises 18 residues. This chain's CDR3 is CASSPGLAGGRTAYEQYF. The CDR3 coding sequence is TGTGCCAGCAGTCCGGGACTAGCGGGAGGTCGGACGGCCTACGAGCAGTACTTC.

This chain links TRBV7-3 with TRBJ1-2; tentatively, D is TRBD1 (5 bases). V was trimmed by 5 bases and J by 8 bases, leaving 18 bases between them. The germline gives CDR1 SGHTA, CDR2 FQGTGA. The CDR3 covers 14 residues. The CDR3 here is CASSPGPTVGGYTF. The CDR3 DNA reads as TGTGCCAGCAGCCCGGGACCTACGGTCGGGGGCTACACCTTC.

A remark on this clonotype: The junction does not match germline at one end; this may be a read error. This chain links TRBV15 with TRBJ1-1; TRBD1 matches at 7 bases. Germline V gene lookup returns CDR1 LNHNV and CDR2 YYDKDF (reference sequence). The CDR3 has 15 residues. The CDR3 DNA reads TGTGCCGCCAGCAGCCGGGACAGTAGGTGGACTGAAGCTTTCTTT. Translating it yields CAASSRDSRWTEAFF.

As regards this clonotype: This may be a read error: a much more frequent sequence differs by one nucleotide. The chain carries TRBV25-1 and TRBJ1-2; D uncertain. The germline CDR1 and CDR2 sequences are MGHDK and SYGVNS. The V end was cut by 6 bases, the J end by 13 bases, with 15 bases between. This CDR3 is 11 amino acids long. The chain's CDR3 is CASSFDWTITF. The CDR3 region has the DNA TGTGCCAGCAGCTTCGACTGGACTATCACCTTC.

This clonotype was observed many times. The chain joins TRBV15 to TRBJ1-1; D might be TRBD1 (5 bases). This CDR3 has 13 residues. CDR1 and CDR2 from the germline V gene are LNHNV and YYDKDF (reference sequence). Trimming took 1 base from V and 7 from J, leaving 10 bases between them. This CDR3 reads CATSRVGGGEAFF. CDR3 sequence (DNA): TGTGCCACCAGCAGAGTAGGTGGGGGTGAAGCTTTCTTT.

This chain links TRBV9 with TRBJ2-6; TRBD1 matches at 7 bases. V was clipped by 6 bases and J by 1 base; unmatched bases: 7. Germline CDR1 SGDLS, CDR2 YYNGEE. This CDR3 comprises 16 residues. As DNA, the CDR3 is TGTGCCAGCAATCGGGACAGACAGTCTGGGGCCAACGTCCTGACTTTC. It is translated as CASNRDRQSGANVLTF. Complete variable domain (other parts from reference TRBV9 and TRBJ2-6): DSGVTQTPKHLITATGQRVTLRCSPRSGDLSVYWYQQSLDQGLQFLIQYYNGEERAKGNILERFSAQQFPDLHSELNLSSLELGDSALYFCASNRDRQSGANVLTFGAGSRLTVL.